The clone carrying this T cell receptor beta chain was observed at least ten times. Its antigen is still unknown. This sample was taken from a study of Graves' ophthalmopathy and Graves' hyperthyroidism. General study points: A 13-signature model separated ophthalmopathy from stable hyperthyroidism, 85% to 90% sensitivity, 65% to 82% specificity. Appearing in blood as well were most expanded thyroid clonotypes above 0.001 frequency.

Ineligible for inclusion were patients with other autoimmune diseases, uncontrolled infections, pregnancy or lactation. The study amplified TCR beta CDR3 regions using RNA transcripts. HTBI primers were used in a first-round RT-PCR, which preceded a second-round multiplex PCR. One entry per CDR3 protein, called by TCRdb with MiXCR from the multiplex PCR reads. The table lists fewer than 400,000 distinct CDR3 sequences, 15% to 20% of them singletons. The CDR3 is made up of 16 amino acids. V lost 1 base to trimming and J lost 4 bases; unmatched junction nucleotides: 6. The chain is built from TRBV12-3 or TRBV12-4 and TRBJ2-7, with 11 bases aligning to TRBD1. Sequencing was performed on peripheral blood. The TCR comes from a young woman with Graves' ophthalmopathy. CDR3 region: CASSLEPGTGGYEQYF. The DNA of the CDR3 is TGTGCCAGCAGTTTAGAACCCGGGACAGGGGGTTACGAGCAGTACTTC.